This TCR beta chain came from a study of regulatory T cells in long-lasting Graves disease. Time point of the sample: newly diagnosed GD, antithyroid drugs for less than 3 months. Generation of the TCR library employed RNA extracted from PBMCs. This clonotype was seen many times. iRepertoire HTBI primers and Arm-PCR of CDR3 regions built TCR beta libraries. TCRdb ran MiXCR on the multiplex PCR reads and lists one entry per CDR3 protein. The data show 360,000 or so distinct CDR3 sequences, approximately 16% seen once. This sample was shared with a second study, whose subject was T cells in Graves' hyperthyroidism and ophthalmopathy.

The material was peripheral blood mononuclear cells (PBMCs), obtained at new diagnosis, from a patient treated with antithyroid drugs. The receptor was isolated from a man aged 40-55 years with Graves disease.

The CDR3 DNA sequence: TGTGCCAGCAGTCCCCCGGCAGCTCAAGAGACCCAGTACTTC. Protein product: CASSPPAAQETQYF. The chain employs TRBV28 and TRBJ2-5; D is uncertain. The CDR3 has 14 residues. Trimming removed 5 bases at V and 2 bases at J, with 12 bases between. Germline loops: CDR1 MDHEN, CDR2 SYDVKM.